This entry is about one T cell receptor beta chain. Its target is not known. V lost 5 bases to trimming and J lost 7 bases, with 23 bases between them. Germline lookup yields CDR1 MNHEY and CDR2 SMNVEV (reference sequence). This CDR3 has 16 residues. This sample was taken from a study of CD8+ T cells in alopecia areata. Study details: The percentage of affected scalp area served as the score of severity for treated patients. Study-wide results and caveats: Many expanded lesional clones persisted in scalp and blood during tofacitinib treatment.

cDNA serving as the sequencing template came from extracted, reverse transcribed RNA. TCRdb keeps only in-frame clones here, not all; method: immunoSEQ multiplex PCR. The sample gives 75,000 to 85,000 clones, around two thirds of which show up once; 23% is in the top ten. This sample's treatment: oral pan-JAK inhibitor, 5-10 mg twice daily. Obtained from alopecia areata patients were lesional scalp punch biopsies along with peripheral blood. The chain carries TRBV27 and TRBJ1-1, with TRBD1 as a possible D gene (6 bases). This receptor was obtained from a human donor with alopecia areata. Sequencing was performed on CD8+ T cells sorted from blood, taken at week 24, from a patient treated with tofacitinib. Here the CDR3 DNA reads TGTGCCAGCAGTCCCACGTGGGGGCGGTACGACGATGAAGCTTTCTTT. Its protein product is CASSPTWGRYDDEAFF.